The entry that follows covers one TCR beta chain sequence. No antigen is known for it. These data are taken from a study of T cell repertoires in cytomegalovirus infection. Overall study: Used in the study were CMV epitopes, some recently identified and HLA-C-restricted, others well-studied and HLA-B-restricted. Indicated by public TCR beta signatures were CMV infection and matching HLA type. Whole-study results and caveats: The cumulative frequency of public TCR beta families identified carriers of CMV plus the relevant HLA.

TCRdb reprocessed the reads via MiXCR and lists one record per CDR3 protein. The table has about a million distinct CDR3 sequences, around 32% seen once. CDR3 length equals 16 residues. V shed 6 bases and J shed 3 bases, with 21 bases lying between them. This clonotype originated in a human donor in good health (CMV status not recorded). Some clones in this sample may be carry-over from other donors' samples. The sequences come from cultured CD8+ T cells from PBMCs, collected from culture after CMV antigen stimulation. The chain recombines TRBV12-3 or TRBV12-4 with TRBJ2-7, with D hard to call. DNA for the CDR3: TGTGCCAGCAGCCTTATCGTGGTGGCCTCTTTCTACGAGCAGTACGTC. Translating gives CASSLIVVASFYEQYV.